The TCR beta chain under discussion was sequenced for a study of T-cell reconstitution after alpha-beta-depleted transplantation in children. Findings and caveats of the study: Several hundred expanded graft clones reportedly supplied alpha-beta T cells about two months after transplant. One year after transplant, T-cell counts and diversity came mostly from newly produced T cells.

Unique molecular identifiers were used to barcode this TCRbeta library. TCRdb passed the PCR reads through MiXCR, listing each CDR3 protein once. The sample shows 97,000 or so distinct CDR3 sequences, less than 6% of them seen only once. Looked up from germline, CDR1 is SGHVS and CDR2 is FQNEAQ. J gave up 4 bases and V 9 bases, and 6 bases lay outside the gene matches. This CDR3 comprises 13 residues. This clonotype has just a few counts. Its antigen remains unidentified. The chain couples TRBV7-8 to TRBJ2-7, with 10 bases that match TRBD2. This TCR derives from a female patient between 2 and 15 years old who had a stem cell transplant for Fanconi anemia, so the T cells may come from the graft donor. The sequencing used PBMCs, mostly from graft donor cells, collected 60 days after TCRalphabeta/CD19-depleted stem cell transplant. The CDR3 sequence is CASASGRGYEQYF. DNA for the CDR3: TGTGCCAGTGCTAGCGGGAGAGGATACGAGCAGTACTTC.